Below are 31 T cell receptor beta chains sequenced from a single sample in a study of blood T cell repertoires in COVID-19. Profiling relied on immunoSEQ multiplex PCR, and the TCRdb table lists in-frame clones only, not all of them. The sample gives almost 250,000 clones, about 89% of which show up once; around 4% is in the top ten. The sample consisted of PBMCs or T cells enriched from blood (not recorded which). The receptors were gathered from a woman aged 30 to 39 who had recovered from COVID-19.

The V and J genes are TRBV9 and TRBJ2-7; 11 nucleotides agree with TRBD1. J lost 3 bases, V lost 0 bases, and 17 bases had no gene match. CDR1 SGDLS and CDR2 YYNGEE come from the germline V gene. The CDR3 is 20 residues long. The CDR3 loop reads CASSVGGPGAAGTGGYEQYF. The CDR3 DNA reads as TGTGCCAGCAGCGTAGGGGGGCCCGGGGCGGCCGGGACAGGGGGCTACGAGCAGTACTTC.

This CDR3 is CASSLTSVTYEQYF. Written as DNA, the CDR3 is TGTGCCAGCAGTCTGACTAGCGTCACCTACGAGCAGTACTTC. The chain carries TRBV28 and TRBJ2-7, with 8 bases that match TRBD2. J gave up 2 bases and V 5 bases, and 5 bases lay outside the gene matches. Germline V gene sequence: CDR1 MDHEN, CDR2 SYDVKM. The CDR3 is made up of 14 amino acids.

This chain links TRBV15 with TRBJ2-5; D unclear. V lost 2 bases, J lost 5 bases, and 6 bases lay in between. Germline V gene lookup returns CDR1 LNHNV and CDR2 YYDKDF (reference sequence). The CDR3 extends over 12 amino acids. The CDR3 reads CATSRLEETQYF. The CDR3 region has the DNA TGTGCCACCAGCAGACTAGAGGAGACCCAGTACTTC.

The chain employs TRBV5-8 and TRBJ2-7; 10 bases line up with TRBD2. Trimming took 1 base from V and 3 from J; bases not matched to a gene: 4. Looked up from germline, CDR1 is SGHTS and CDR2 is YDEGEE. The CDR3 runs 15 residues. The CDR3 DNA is TGTGCCAGCAGCTTGTATGGACTAGCGGTCTACGAGCAGTACTTC. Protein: CASSLYGLAVYEQYF. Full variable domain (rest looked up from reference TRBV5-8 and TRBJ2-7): EAGVTQSPTHLIKTRGQQATLRCSPISGHTSVYWYQQALGLGLQFLLWYDEGEERNRGNFPPRFSGRQFPNYSSELNVNALELEDSALYLCASSLYGLAVYEQYFGPGTRLTVT.

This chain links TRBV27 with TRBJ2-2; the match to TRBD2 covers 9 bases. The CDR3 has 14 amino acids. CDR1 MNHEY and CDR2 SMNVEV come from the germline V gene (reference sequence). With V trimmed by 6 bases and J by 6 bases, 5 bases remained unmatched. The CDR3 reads CASSLAGVAGELFF. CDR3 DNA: TGTGCCAGCAGCTTAGCGGGAGTGGCCGGGGAGCTGTTTTTT.

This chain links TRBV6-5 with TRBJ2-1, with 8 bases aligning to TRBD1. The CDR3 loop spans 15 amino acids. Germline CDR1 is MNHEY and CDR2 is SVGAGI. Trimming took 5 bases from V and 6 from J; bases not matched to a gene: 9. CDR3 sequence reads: CASSPTRDRSNEQFF. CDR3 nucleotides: TGTGCCAGCAGTCCAACCCGGGACAGGAGCAATGAGCAGTTCTTC.

The CDR3 is CASSLKMGLGQGPEKLFF. The CDR3 nucleotides are TGTGCCAGCAGCTTAAAAATGGGGTTGGGGCAGGGGCCTGAAAAACTGTTTTTT. This chain connects TRBV7-3 to TRBJ1-4, with D tentatively TRBD1 (6 bases). This CDR3 contains 18 residues. The V gene lost 1 base and the J gene lost 7 bases, with 22 bases spanning the gap. Germline V gene lookup returns CDR1 SGHTA and CDR2 FQGTGA.

The CDR3 reads CASTRPGQGYNEQFF. As DNA, the CDR3 is TGTGCCAGCACCCGACCGGGACAGGGATACAATGAGCAGTTCTTC. V is TRBV7-2 and J is TRBJ2-1, with 9 bases lining up with TRBD1. The CDR3 has 15 residues. V lost 7 bases, J lost 4 bases, and 8 bases stayed unmatched. CDR1 and CDR2 (germline): SGHTA, FQGNSA.

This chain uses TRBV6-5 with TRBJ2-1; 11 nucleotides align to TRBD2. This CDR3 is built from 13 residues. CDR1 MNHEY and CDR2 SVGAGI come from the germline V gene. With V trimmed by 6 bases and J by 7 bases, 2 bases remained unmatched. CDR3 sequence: CASRIAGGNEQFF. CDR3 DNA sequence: TGTGCCAGCAGAATAGCGGGAGGGAATGAGCAGTTCTTC.

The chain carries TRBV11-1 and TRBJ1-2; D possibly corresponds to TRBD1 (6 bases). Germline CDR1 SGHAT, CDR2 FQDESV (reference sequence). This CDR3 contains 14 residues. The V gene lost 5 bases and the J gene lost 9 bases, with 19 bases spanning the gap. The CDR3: CASSPGGRGASYTF. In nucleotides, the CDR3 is TGTGCCAGCAGCCCCGGCGGCAGGGGCGCGAGCTACACCTTC.

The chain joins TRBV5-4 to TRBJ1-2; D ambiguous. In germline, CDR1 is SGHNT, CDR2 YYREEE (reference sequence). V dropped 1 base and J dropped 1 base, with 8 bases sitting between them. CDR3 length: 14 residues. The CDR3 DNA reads TGTGCCAGCAGCTTGAAGAACGGTAACTATGGCTACACCTTC. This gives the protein CASSLKNGNYGYTF.

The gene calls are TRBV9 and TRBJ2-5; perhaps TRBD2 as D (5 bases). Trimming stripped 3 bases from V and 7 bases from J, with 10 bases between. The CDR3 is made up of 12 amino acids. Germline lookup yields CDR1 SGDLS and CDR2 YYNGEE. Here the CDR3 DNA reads TGTGCCAGCAGCGCCCTCCGGGGGACCCAGTACTTC. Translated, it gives CASSALRGTQYF.

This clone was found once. CDR3 in amino acids: CATSRRQGDEQYF. CDR3 nucleotide sequence: TGTGCCACCAGCAGGAGACAAGGCGACGAGCAGTACTTC. The gene calls are TRBV15 and TRBJ2-7; no clear D gene. This CDR3 has 13 amino acids. Trimming removed 3 bases from V and 5 bases from J, with 11 bases in between. The germline V gene encodes CDR1 LNHNV and CDR2 YYDKDF (reference sequence).

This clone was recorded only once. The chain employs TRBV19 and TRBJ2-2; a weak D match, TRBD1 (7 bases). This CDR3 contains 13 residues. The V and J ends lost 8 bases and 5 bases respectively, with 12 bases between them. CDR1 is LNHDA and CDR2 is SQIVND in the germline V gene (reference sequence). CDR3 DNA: TGTGCCAGTTGGGCAGGGGGGACCGGGGAGCTGTTTTTT. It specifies CASWAGGTGELFF.

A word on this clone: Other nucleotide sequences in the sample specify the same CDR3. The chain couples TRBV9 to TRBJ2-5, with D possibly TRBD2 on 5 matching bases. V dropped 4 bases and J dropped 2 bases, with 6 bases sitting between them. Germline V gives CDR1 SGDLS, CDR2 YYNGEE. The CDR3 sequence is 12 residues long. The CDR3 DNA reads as TGTGCCAGCAGCCGCGGGCAAGAGACCCAGTACTTC. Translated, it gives CASSRGQETQYF.

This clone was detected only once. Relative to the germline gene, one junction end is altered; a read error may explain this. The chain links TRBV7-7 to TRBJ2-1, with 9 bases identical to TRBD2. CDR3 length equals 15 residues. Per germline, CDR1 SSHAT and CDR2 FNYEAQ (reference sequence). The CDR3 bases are TGTGCTAGCAGCCCCAGTGCGGGAGGGCCCAATGAGCAGTTCTTC. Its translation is CASSPSAGGPNEQFF.

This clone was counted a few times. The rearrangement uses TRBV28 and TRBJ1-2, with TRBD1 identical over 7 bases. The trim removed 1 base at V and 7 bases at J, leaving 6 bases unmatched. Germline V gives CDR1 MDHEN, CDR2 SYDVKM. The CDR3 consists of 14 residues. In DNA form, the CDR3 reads TGTGCCAGCAGTTTATCCCAGGGGGGAGTTGGCTACACCTTC. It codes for CASSLSQGGVGYTF.

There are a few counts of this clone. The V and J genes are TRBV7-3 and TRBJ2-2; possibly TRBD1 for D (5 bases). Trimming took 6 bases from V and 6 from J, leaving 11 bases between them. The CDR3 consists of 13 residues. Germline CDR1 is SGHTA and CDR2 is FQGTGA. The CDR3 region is CASSSRAAGELFF. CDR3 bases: TGTGCCAGCAGTTCCAGGGCGGCCGGGGAGCTGTTTTTT.

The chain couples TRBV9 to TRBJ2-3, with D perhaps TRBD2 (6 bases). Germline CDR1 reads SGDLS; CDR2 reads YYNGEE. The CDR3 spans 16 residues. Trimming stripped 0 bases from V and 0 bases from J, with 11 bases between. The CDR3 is CASSVGSGLSTDTQYF. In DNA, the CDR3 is TGTGCCAGCAGCGTAGGAAGCGGGCTTAGCACAGATACGCAGTATTTT. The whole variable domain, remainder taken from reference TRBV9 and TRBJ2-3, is DSGVTQTPKHLITATGQRVTLRCSPRSGDLSVYWYQQSLDQGLQFLIQYYNGEERAKGNILERFSAQQFPDLHSELNLSSLELGDSALYFCASSVGSGLSTDTQYFGPGTRLTVL.

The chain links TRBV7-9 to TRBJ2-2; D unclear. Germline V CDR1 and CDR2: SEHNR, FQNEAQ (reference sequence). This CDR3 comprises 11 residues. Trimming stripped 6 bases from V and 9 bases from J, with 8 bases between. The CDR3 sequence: CASSLQWELFF. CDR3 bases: TGTGCCAGCAGTCTACAGTGGGAGCTGTTTTTT.

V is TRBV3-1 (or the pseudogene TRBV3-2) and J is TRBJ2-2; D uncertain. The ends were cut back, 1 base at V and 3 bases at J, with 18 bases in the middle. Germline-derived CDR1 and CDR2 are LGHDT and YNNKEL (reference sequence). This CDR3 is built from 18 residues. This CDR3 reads CASSQGWLGTTDTGELFF. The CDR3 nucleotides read TGTGCCAGCAGCCAAGGTTGGCTTGGCACTACTGACACCGGGGAGCTGTTTTTT.

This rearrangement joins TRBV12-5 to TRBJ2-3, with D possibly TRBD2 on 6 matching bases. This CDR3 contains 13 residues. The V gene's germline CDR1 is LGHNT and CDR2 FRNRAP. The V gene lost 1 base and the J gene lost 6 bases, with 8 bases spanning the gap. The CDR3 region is CASGLGLVDTQYF. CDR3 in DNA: TGTGCTAGTGGTTTGGGACTAGTCGATACGCAGTATTTT.

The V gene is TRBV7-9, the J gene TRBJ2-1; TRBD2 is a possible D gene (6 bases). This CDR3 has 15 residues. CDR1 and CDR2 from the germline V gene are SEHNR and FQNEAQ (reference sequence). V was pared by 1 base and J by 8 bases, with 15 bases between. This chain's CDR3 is CASSLVSAGNDEQFF. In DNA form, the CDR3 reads TGTGCCAGCAGCTTAGTGTCGGCGGGGAACGATGAGCAGTTCTTC.

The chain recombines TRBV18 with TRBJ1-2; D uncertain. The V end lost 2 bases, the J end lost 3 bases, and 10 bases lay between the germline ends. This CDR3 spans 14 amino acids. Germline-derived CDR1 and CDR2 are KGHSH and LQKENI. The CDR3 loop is CASSPSTEYYGYTF. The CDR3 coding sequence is TGTGCCAGCTCACCATCGACGGAGTACTATGGCTACACCTTC.

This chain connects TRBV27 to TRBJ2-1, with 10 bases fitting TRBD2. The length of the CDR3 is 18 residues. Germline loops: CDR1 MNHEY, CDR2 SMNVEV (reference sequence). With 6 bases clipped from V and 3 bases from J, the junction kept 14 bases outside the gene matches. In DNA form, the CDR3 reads TGTGCCAGCAGGCCCCTCGGGATAGCGGGAGGCTACTACAATGAGCAGTTCTTC. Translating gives CASRPLGIAGGYYNEQFF.

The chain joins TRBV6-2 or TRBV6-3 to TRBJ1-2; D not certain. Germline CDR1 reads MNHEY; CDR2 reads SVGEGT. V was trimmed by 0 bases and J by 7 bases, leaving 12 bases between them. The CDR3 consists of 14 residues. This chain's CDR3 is CASSYSNVGSGYTF. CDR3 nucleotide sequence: TGTGCCAGCAGTTACTCGAATGTGGGGAGTGGCTACACCTTC.

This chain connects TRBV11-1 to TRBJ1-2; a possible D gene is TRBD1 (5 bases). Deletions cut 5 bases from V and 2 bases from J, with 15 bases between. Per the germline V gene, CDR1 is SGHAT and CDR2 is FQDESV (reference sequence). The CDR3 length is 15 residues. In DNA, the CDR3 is TGTGCCAGCAGCCGACTTCTCACAGGAAACTATGGCTACACCTTC. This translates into CASSRLLTGNYGYTF.

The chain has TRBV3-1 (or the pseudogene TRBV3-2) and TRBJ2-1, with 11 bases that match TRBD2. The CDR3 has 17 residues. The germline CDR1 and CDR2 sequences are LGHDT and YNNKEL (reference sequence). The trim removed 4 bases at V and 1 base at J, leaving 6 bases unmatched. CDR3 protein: CASSRLAGIDSYNEQFF. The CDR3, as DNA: TGTGCCAGCAGCCGACTAGCGGGAATCGATTCCTACAATGAGCAGTTCTTC.

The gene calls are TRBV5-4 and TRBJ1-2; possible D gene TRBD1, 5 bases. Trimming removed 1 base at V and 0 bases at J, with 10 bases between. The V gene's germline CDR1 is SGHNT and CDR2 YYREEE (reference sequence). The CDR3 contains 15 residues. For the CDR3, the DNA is TGTGCCAGCAGCTTGCGGGGGGGGGCTAACTATGGCTACACCTTC. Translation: CASSLRGGANYGYTF.

CDR3 sequence reads: CASSQDGGLAIFDEQYF. The CDR3 DNA sequence: TGTGCCAGCAGCCAAGATGGGGGACTAGCGATTTTTGACGAGCAGTACTTC. The V and J genes are TRBV3-1 (or the pseudogene TRBV3-2) and TRBJ2-7, with 10 bases aligning to TRBD2. Germline lookup yields CDR1 LGHDT and CDR2 YNNKEL (reference sequence). The CDR3 length is 17 residues. The V gene end was trimmed by 0 bases and the J gene end by 5 bases; junction bases not matched to a gene: 10.

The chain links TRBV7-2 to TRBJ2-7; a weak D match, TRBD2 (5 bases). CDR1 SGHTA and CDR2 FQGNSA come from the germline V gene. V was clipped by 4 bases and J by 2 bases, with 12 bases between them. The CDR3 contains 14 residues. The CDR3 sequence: CASSSTGIPYEQYF. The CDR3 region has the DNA TGTGCCAGCAGCTCGACCGGGATCCCCTACGAGCAGTACTTC.